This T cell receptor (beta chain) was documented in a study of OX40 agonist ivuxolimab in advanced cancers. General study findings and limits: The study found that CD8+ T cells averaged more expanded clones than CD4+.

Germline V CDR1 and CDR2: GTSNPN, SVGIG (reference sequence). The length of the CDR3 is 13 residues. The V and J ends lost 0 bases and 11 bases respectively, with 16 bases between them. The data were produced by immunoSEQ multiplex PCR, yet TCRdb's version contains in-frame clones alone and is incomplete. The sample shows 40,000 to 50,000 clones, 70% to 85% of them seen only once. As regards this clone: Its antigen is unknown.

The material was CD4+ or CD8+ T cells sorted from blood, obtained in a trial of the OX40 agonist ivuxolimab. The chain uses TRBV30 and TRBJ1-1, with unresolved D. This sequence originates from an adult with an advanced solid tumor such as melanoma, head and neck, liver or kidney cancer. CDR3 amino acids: CAWSVAQSEPAFF. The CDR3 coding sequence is TGTGCCTGGAGTGTGGCACAGAGCGAACCGGCTTTCTTT.